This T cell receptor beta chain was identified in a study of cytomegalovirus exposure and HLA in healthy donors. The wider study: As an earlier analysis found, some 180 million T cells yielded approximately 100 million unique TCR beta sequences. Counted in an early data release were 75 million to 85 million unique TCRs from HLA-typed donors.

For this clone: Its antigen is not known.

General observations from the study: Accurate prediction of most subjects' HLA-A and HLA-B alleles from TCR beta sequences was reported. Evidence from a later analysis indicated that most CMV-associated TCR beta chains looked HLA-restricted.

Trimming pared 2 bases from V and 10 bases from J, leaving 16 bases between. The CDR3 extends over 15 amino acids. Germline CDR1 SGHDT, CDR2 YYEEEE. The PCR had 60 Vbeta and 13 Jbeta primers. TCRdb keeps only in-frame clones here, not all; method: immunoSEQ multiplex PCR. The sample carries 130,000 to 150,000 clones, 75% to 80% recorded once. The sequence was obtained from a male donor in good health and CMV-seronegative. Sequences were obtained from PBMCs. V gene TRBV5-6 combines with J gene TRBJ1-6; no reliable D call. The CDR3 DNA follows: TGTGCCAGCAGCTTATGGAGGGAGGGTGGCTCACCCCTCCACTTT. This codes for CASSLWREGGSPLHF.